This is a list of T cell receptor beta chains from one sample in a study of lymphopenia after photon versus proton radiotherapy. The method was immunoSEQ multiplex PCR; TCRdb's version includes in-frame clones alone and lacks a portion of them. The table has more than 15,000 clones, almost 85% seen once. Sequenced material: peripheral blood, taken from a patient treated with photon-based radiotherapy. Every receptor here comes from a woman between 50 and 59 years old with pancreatic cancer. The conserved cysteine and the conserved F or W are not part of the CDR3 here. The order of the fields is J gene, clone size, V gene, CDR3 protein. A clone size is listed for some rows: how often the clone was seen (once, few, many), or a class if it is expanded.

J: TRBJ1-5
size: -
V: TRBV2
CDR3: ASSRGQGTGSGQPQH

J: TRBJ2-6
size: -
V: TRBV19
CDR3: ASTTGEVSGANVLT

J: TRBJ1-2
size: -
V: TRBV19
CDR3: ASSADRVPSRAVYGYT

J: TRBJ2-5
size: -
V: TRBV5-1
CDR3: ASSEGTQETQY

J: TRBJ2-7
size: -
V: TRBV11-2
CDR3: ASLDEQY

J: TRBJ1-5
size: -
V: TRBV28
CDR3: ASSHDRSTEPQH

J: TRBJ1-2
size: -
V: TRBV19
CDR3: ASRTLPGLRRDGYT

J: TRBJ2-1
size: -
V: TRBV7-2
CDR3: ASSRGGISYNEQF

J: TRBJ2-2
size: -
V: TRBV5-1
CDR3: ASSSGERGPGELF

J: TRBJ2-1
size: -
V: TRBV5-1
CDR3: ASSLASGRGNEQF

J: TRBJ1-1
size: -
V: TRBV5-1
CDR3: ASSLGGLTNTEAF

J: TRBJ2-5
size: once
V: TRBV2
CDR3: ASSEEVGGPGETQY

J: TRBJ2-7
size: -
V: TRBV5-5
CDR3: ASSPRLAGVVNEQY

J: TRBJ1-1
size: -
V: TRBV9
CDR3: ASSEGHFNTEAF

J: TRBJ2-2
size: -
V: TRBV4-2
CDR3: ASSQDLGASNTGELF

J: TRBJ2-7
size: -
V: TRBV28
CDR3: ASSQRLAGHYEQY

J: TRBJ2-7
size: -
V: TRBV27
CDR3: ASSLNPDGYEQY

J: TRBJ2-7
size: -
V: TRBV2
CDR3: ASNPSKFEQY

J: TRBJ1-1
size: -
V: TRBV9
CDR3: ASSPLDRGRAAEAF

J: TRBJ2-3
size: -
V: TRBV5-1
CDR3: ASSSQGVEADTQY